The 8 T cell receptor beta chains in this list originate from one sample, sequenced in a study of T cells in women clearing cervical HPV infection. Profiling relied on immunoSEQ multiplex PCR, and the TCRdb table lists in-frame clones only, not all of them. This listing includes 35,000 to 45,000 clones. Material for sequencing was blood buffy coat. Receptors originate from a woman between 18 and 70 years old with a cervical HPV16 infection that either progressed to CIN3+ or cleared (not recorded which).

With respect to this clone: The read ends 3 residues shy of where the CDR3 ends; the end is completed using the germline J gene. The rearrangement uses TRBV20-1 and TRBJ2-1; TRBD1 or TRBD2 may be the D gene (5 bases each). Looked up from germline, CDR1 is DFQATT and CDR2 is SNEGSKA (reference sequence). This CDR3 region has 15 residues. The V gene lost 6 bases and the J gene lost 7 bases, with 22 bases spanning the gap. The covered CDR3 bases are TGCAGTGCCTTCCGGGTGAGGGGTCTGGTTAATGAG. Translation: CSAFRVRGLVNE. The whole CDR3 region reads CSAFRVRGLVNEQFF.

About this clone: The read comes to an end 3 residues before the CDR3 does, leaving the germline J gene to fill in the end. The rearrangement links TRBV20-1 to TRBJ2-7; the D is unclear. The CDR3 totals 12 residues. Germline V lookup: CDR1 DFQATT, CDR2 SNEGSKA (reference sequence). Trimming stripped 6 bases from V and 2 bases from J, with 11 bases between. CDR3 bases read: TGCAGTGCGAGTGGCTCAACCTACGAG. Protein: CSASGSTYE. The whole CDR3 protein is CSASGSTYEQYF.

In the case of this clone: The read finishes 3 residues shy of the CDR3 end, and the germline J gene is used to complete it. This chain uses TRBV6-2 or TRBV6-3 with TRBJ2-7; 7 bases align to TRBD2. This CDR3 has 15 amino acids. The germline V gene has CDR1 MNHEY and CDR2 SVGEGT. Unmatched junction bases numbered 12, after V lost 7 bases and J lost 3 bases. The covered CDR3 bases are TGTGCCAGCATTGGACGGGACTACGGTGTCTACGAG. Its translation is CASIGRDYGVYE. The full-length CDR3 reads as CASIGRDYGVYEQYF.

Notes on this clone: The CDR3 goes on 3 residues after the read ends, and that part is filled in from the germline J gene. V is TRBV5-4 and J is TRBJ1-2; no reliable D call. Germline loops: CDR1 SGHNT, CDR2 YYREEE (reference sequence). This CDR3 has 13 residues. Trimming stripped 1 base from V and 4 bases from J, with 8 bases between. The CDR3 sequence: CASSLWAGYGYTF. CDR3 DNA, as far as it was read: TGTGCCAGCAGCTTGTGGGCGGGCTATGGC.

On this clone: The CDR3 extends 3 residues past the end of the read, so its final part is completed from the germline J gene. The chain couples TRBV7-9 to TRBJ1-6; 9 nucleotides agree with TRBD1. J gave up 6 bases and V 2 bases, and 2 bases lay outside the gene matches. This CDR3 is built from 15 residues. Germline V gives CDR1 SEHNR, CDR2 FQNEAQ (reference sequence). This chain's CDR3 is CASSLMDRGNSPLHF. The part of the CDR3 DNA that was read is TGTGCCAGCAGCTTAATGGACAGGGGTAATTCACCC. The full variable domain, completed using reference TRBV7-9 and TRBJ1-6, is DTGVSQNPRHKITKRGQNVTFRCDPISEHNRLYWYRQTLGQGPEFLTYFQNEAQLEKSRLLSDRFSAERPKGSFSTLEIQRTEQGDSAMYLCASSLMDRGNSPLHFGNGTRLTVT.

As to this clone: The CDR3 end falls 3 residues outside the read, so it is completed with the germline J gene. The V and J genes are TRBV5-1 and TRBJ1-5, with TRBD1 as a possible D gene (6 bases). V was cut by 1 base and J by 1 base, with 9 bases left in between. This CDR3 comprises 15 residues. The germline V gene has CDR1 SGHRS and CDR2 YFSETQ. Partial CDR3 DNA: TGCGCCAGCAGCTTGTCAGGGGACAGCAATCAGCCC. Protein product: CASSLSGDSNQP. In full, the CDR3 is CASSLSGDSNQPQHF. The complete variable domain, with remaining parts taken from reference TRBV5-1 and TRBJ1-5, reads KAGVTQTPRYLIKTRGQQVTLSCSPISGHRSVSWYQQTPGQGLQFLFEYFSETQRNKGNFPGRFSGRQFSNSRSEMNVSTLELGDSALYLCASSLSGDSNQPQHFGDGTRLSIL.

A remark on this clone: The read terminates 3 residues before the CDR3 end, so the remaining end is supplied by the germline J gene. The chain links TRBV19 to TRBJ2-6, with 11 bases lining up with TRBD1. Germline lookup yields CDR1 LNHDA and CDR2 SQIVND (reference sequence). Trimming at V came to 7 bases and at J to 3 bases, leaving 8 bases not matched to a gene. The CDR3 is 17 amino acids. CDR3 DNA (partial): TGTGCCAGTACCCCGGACAGGGGGCTTGGTGGGGCCAACGTC. As protein: CASTPDRGLGGANV. The entire CDR3 protein reads CASTPDRGLGGANVLTF.

Comments on this clone: The read stops 3 residues short of the end of the CDR3; the missing end is completed from the germline J gene. The gene calls are TRBV20-1 and TRBJ2-7; TRBD2 is a possible D gene (6 bases). This CDR3 is 14 amino acids long. Germline V gene lookup returns CDR1 DFQATT and CDR2 SNEGSKA (reference sequence). The V and J ends lost 4 bases and 2 bases respectively, with 15 bases between them. This chain's CDR3 is CSATKTSRAYEQYF. The CDR3 DNA, read in part, is TGCAGTGCTACTAAGACTAGTAGGGCCTACGAG.